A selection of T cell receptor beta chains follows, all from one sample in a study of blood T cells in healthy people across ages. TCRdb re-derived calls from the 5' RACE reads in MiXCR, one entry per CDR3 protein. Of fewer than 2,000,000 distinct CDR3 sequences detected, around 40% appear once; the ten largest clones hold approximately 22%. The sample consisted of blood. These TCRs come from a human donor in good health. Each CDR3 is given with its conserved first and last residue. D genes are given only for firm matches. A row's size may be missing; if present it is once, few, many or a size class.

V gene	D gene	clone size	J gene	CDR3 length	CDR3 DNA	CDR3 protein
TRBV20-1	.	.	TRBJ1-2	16	TGCAGTGCTAGATCGAGGCAGGGCCCCCTAAACTATGGCTACACCTTC	CSARSRQGPLNYGYTF
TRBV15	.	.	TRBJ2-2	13	TGTGCCACCAGCAGAGATTTGACCGGGGAGCGGTTTTTT	CATSRDLTGERFF
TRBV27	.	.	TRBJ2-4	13	TGTGCCAGCAGGACAGAGGGGGGAAACATTCAGTACTTC	CASRTEGGNIQYF
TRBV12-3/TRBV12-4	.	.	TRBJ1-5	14	TGTGCCAGCAGCGACCGACAGGTAGATCAGCCCCAGCATTTT	CASSDRQVDQPQHF
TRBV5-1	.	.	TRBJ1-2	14	TGCGCCAGCAGCTTGGAACCAGTTAACTATGGCTACACCTTC	CASSLEPVNYGYTF
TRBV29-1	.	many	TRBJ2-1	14	TGCAGCGTTGGAGAAGCGGTCTCCTACAATGAGCAGTTCTTC	CSVGEAVSYNEQFF
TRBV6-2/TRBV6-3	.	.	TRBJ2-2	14	TGTGCCAGCAGTCGCAGGCCGAACACCGGGGAGCTGTTTTTT	CASSRRPNTGELFF
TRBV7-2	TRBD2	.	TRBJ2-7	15	TGTGCCAGCAGCCCCCGAGGTAGCGGGACCCTTGAGCAGTACTTC	CASSPRGSGTLEQYF
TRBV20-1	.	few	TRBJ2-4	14	TGCAGTGCTAGTATCTTGAGCCGGGCGGACATTCAGTACTTC	CSASILSRADIQYF
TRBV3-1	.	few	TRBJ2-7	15	TGTGCCAGCAGCACGAGTGAGCAGGGCGGCTACGAGCAGTACTTC	CASSTSEQGGYEQYF
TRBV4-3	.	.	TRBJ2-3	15	TGCGCCAGCAGCCAAGATCTAGCAGGGCCAGATACGCAGTATTTT	CASSQDLAGPDTQYF
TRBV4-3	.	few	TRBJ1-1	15	TGCGCCAGCAGCCAAGAATTGCGAATGAACACTGAAGCTTTCTTT	CASSQELRMNTEAFF
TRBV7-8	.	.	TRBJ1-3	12	TGTGCCAGCAGCTTAGAATGGAACACCATATATTTT	CASSLEWNTIYF
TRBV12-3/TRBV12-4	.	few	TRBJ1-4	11	TGTGCCAGCAGCTGGACAGAAAAACTGTTTTTT	CASSWTEKLFF
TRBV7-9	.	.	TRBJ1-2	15	TGTGCCAGCAGTCTTGAGGGTTGGCCTATGGATGGCTACACCTTC	CASSLEGWPMDGYTF
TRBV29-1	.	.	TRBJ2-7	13	TGCAGCGTTGTTGTGCCAGCAAACGGAGAGCAGTACTTC	CSVVVPANGEQYF
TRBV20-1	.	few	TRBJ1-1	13	TGCAGTGCCCGCGGACGGATTGACACTGAAGCTTTCTTT	CSARGRIDTEAFF
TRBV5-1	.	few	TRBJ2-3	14	TGCGCCAGCAGCCCATTCGACCCGGAAAATACGCAGTATTTT	CASSPFDPENTQYF
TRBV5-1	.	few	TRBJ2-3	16	TGCGCCAGCAGCTTGGAAGGGGGGGGTAGCACAGATACGCAGTATTTT	CASSLEGGGSTDTQYF
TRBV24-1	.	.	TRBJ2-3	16	TGTGCCACCAGTGATGTTGGGACATATGACCCAGATACGCAGTATTTT	CATSDVGTYDPDTQYF
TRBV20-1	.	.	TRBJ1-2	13	TGCAGTGCTAGAGATAGGGGAGTGGACGGCTACACCTTC	CSARDRGVDGYTF
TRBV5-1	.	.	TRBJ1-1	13	TGCGCCAGCAGCTCGGTGTTTGGGGGTGAAGCTTTCTTT	CASSSVFGGEAFF
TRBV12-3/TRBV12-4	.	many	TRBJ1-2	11	TGTGCCAGCAGTTTTATCCATGGCTACACCTTC	CASSFIHGYTF
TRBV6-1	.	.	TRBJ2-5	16	TGTGCCAGCAGTGAAGCGGGGGGACTGTACCAAGAGACCCAGTACTTC	CASSEAGGLYQETQYF
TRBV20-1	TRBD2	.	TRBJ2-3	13	TGCAGCGCTACTAGCGGGGGGGCAGATACGCAGTATTTT	CSATSGGADTQYF
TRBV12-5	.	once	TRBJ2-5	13	TGTGCTAGTGGTGCATTGGTTCTTGGCGGGCAGTACTTC	CASGALVLGGQYF
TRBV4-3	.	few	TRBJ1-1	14	TGCGCCAGCAGCCGCGGACTAGATGTAGCTGAAGCTTTCTTT	CASSRGLDVAEAFF
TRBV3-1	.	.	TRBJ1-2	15	TGTGCCAGCAGCCAAGGGCAGGGATGGGACTATGGCTACACCTTC	CASSQGQGWDYGYTF
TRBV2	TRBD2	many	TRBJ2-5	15	TGTGCCAGCAGTGAAGGCCGGGGGGAGCAAGAGACCCAGTACTTC	CASSEGRGEQETQYF
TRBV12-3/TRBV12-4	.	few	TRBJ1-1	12	TGTGCCAGCAGTTTCCCTACTCCGGAAGCTTTCTTT	CASSFPTPEAFF
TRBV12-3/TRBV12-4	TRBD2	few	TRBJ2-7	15	TGTGCCAGCAGGCTCACTAGCGGGGGGGCCTACGAGCAGTACTTC	CASRLTSGGAYEQYF
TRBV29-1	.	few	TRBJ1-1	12	TGCAGCGTTCATCCGAGGAACACTGAAGCTTTCTTT	CSVHPRNTEAFF
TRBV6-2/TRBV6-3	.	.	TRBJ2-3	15	TGTGCCAGCAGTTACGGGACCCAGGAGCCAGATACGCAGTATTTT	CASSYGTQEPDTQYF
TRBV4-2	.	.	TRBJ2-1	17	TGTGCCAGCAGCCAAGAGAGACGTGGGGATGCCTACAATGAGCAGTTCTTC	CASSQERRGDAYNEQFF
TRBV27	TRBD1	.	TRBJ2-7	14	TGTGCCAGTTTAGATGGGACAGAACCCTACGAGCAGTACTTC	CASLDGTEPYEQYF
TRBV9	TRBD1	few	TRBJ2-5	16	TGTGCCAGCAGCGTAGGTGGGACAGGGGGACAAGAGACCCAGTACTTC	CASSVGGTGGQETQYF
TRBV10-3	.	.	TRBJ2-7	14	TGTGCCATCAGTGAGCGAGTTGTCTCCTACGAGCAGTACTTC	CAISERVVSYEQYF
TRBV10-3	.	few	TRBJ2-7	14	TGTGCCATCAGTGAGCCCCTCAGGGTCTACGAGCAGTACTTC	CAISEPLRVYEQYF